Each of the 16 T cell receptor beta chains below was sequenced from the same sample in a study of T cells in Graves' hyperthyroidism and ophthalmopathy. The CDR3 regions of TCR beta were amplified from RNA transcripts. HTBI primers were employed in a first-round RT-PCR of the TCR CDR3. TCRdb reprocessed the multiplex PCR reads with MiXCR, giving one entry per CDR3 protein. The top ten hold approximately 19% of the sample, which has hundreds of thousands of distinct CDR3 sequences, nearly 15% seen once. The source material was blood. The receptor set was obtained from a woman aged 60 to 75 with Graves' ophthalmopathy.

In its sample, this clonotype was seen a few times. Possible read error: a much larger clone is one base away. This chain joins TRBV2 and TRBJ2-7; perhaps TRBD2 as D (5 bases). This CDR3 region has 12 residues. The V end lost 6 bases, the J end lost 3 bases, and 9 bases lay between the germline ends. Germline CDR1 and CDR2: SNHLY and FYNNEI. The CDR3 region is CASRDLSYEQYF. CDR3 sequence (DNA): TGTGCCAGCAGGGACTTAAGCTACGAGCAGTACTTC.

This chain joins TRBV5-4 and TRBJ2-3; 11 nucleotides line up with TRBD2. Germline lookup yields CDR1 SGHNT and CDR2 YYREEE (reference sequence). CDR3 size: 16 residues. Unmatched junction bases numbered 6, after V lost 3 bases and J lost 3 bases. The CDR3 sequence is CASSSPTSGMTDTQYF. The CDR3 region has the DNA TGTGCCAGCAGCTCCCCGACTAGCGGGATGACAGATACGCAGTATTTT.

The table lists this clonotype with many counts. The chain carries TRBV28 and TRBJ2-2; 8 bases agree with TRBD2. From germline, CDR1 is MDHEN and CDR2 SYDVKM. The V and J ends lost 6 bases and 6 bases, in that order; junction bases with no gene match: 6. The CDR3 extends over 14 amino acids. The CDR3 DNA follows: TGTGCCAGCAGAACAAGCGGGAGTCCCGGGGAGCTGTTTTTT. This sequence encodes CASRTSGSPGELFF.

Ten or more counts support this clonotype. V is TRBV6-6 and J is TRBJ1-4, with a tentative D call TRBD1 (5 bases). The CDR3 length is 17 residues. The ends were cut back, 2 bases at V and 5 bases at J, with 18 bases in the middle. The germline V gene has CDR1 MNHNY and CDR2 SVGAGI (reference sequence). CDR3 nucleotide sequence: TGTGCCAGCAGTTACCGCCCACCGGGACCTCCGAATGAAAAACTGTTTTTT. Its translation is CASSYRPPGPPNEKLFF.

This clonotype appeared many times. One end of the junction does not line up with germline, which may come from a read error. The chain uses TRBV9 and TRBJ2-1; possibly TRBD1 or TRBD2 for D (5 bases each). Germline-derived CDR1 and CDR2 are SGDLS and YYNGEE. The CDR3 sequence is 15 residues long. The CDR3 spells CASTVGTSSYNEQFF. The DNA for the CDR3 is TGTGCCAGCACCGTAGGGACCAGCTCCTACAATGAGCAGTTCTTC.

The chain links TRBV28 to TRBJ2-1; 10 bases are a match to TRBD2. The CDR3 loop spans 13 amino acids. In germline, CDR1 is MDHEN, CDR2 SYDVKM. J was trimmed by 9 bases and V by 6 bases; bases with no gene match: 5. CDR3 in amino acids: CASRAGTSVEQFF. The CDR3 region has the DNA TGTGCCAGCAGAGCCGGGACTAGCGTTGAGCAGTTCTTC.

This clonotype was observed once. V is TRBV7-8 and J is TRBJ2-7, with a weak D call TRBD2 (5 bases). From germline, CDR1 is SGHVS and CDR2 FQNEAQ. The CDR3 extends over 15 amino acids. Trimming shortened V by 5 bases and J by 7 bases, and 21 bases separated the two germline ends. CDR3 residues: CASSLFWSGTGEQYF. Written as DNA, the CDR3 is TGTGCCAGCAGCCTTTTTTGGAGCGGCACCGGGGAGCAGTACTTC.

This clonotype was seen many times. This rearrangement joins TRBV11-2 to TRBJ2-3; no firm D call. This CDR3 contains 16 residues. In germline, CDR1 is SGHAT, CDR2 FQNNGV. The germline V and J ends were trimmed by 0 bases and 2 bases, with 12 bases remaining between them. DNA for the CDR3: TGTGCCAGCAGCTTAGATCCAGTTCGAGCCACAGATACGCAGTATTTT. Its translation: CASSLDPVRATDTQYF.

At least ten counts were recorded for this clonotype. The chain links TRBV3-1 to TRBJ1-6; no clear D. The V gene lost 3 bases and the J gene lost 9 bases, with 3 bases spanning the gap. This CDR3 is built from 11 residues. Germline CDR1 and CDR2: LGHDT and YNNKEL (reference sequence). CDR3 sequence reads: CASSHGSPLHF. In nucleotides, the CDR3 is TGTGCCAGCAGCCATGGTTCACCCCTCCACTTT.

This clonotype was seen repeatedly, ten times or more. V and J are TRBV4-1 and TRBJ1-2; D unresolved. V was trimmed by 2 bases and J by 4 bases, leaving 8 bases between them. There are 13 residues in the CDR3. CDR1 and CDR2 from the germline V gene are MGHRA and YSYEKL. CDR3 loop: CASSQLTLYGYTF. CDR3 DNA sequence: TGCGCCAGCAGCCAACTTACTCTCTATGGCTACACCTTC.

This clonotype was detected many times. This rearrangement joins TRBV12-3 or TRBV12-4 to TRBJ2-7; D might be TRBD2 (5 bases). CDR3 length: 13 amino acids. V was clipped by 6 bases and J by 6 bases, with 15 bases between them. The CDR3 reads CASRTTGRGEQYF. CDR3 nucleotide sequence: TGTGCCAGCAGAACAACGGGAAGAGGCGAGCAGTACTTC.

This clonotype turned up a few times. The chain uses TRBV27 and TRBJ2-4; D perhaps matches TRBD2 (6 bases). CDR1 is MNHEY, CDR2 SMNVEV, per germline (reference sequence). The CDR3 runs to 14 residues. The V gene lost 2 bases and the J gene lost 6 bases, with 11 bases spanning the gap. Here the CDR3 reads CASSLRRDGNIQYF. CDR3 nucleotides: TGTGCCAGCAGTTTAAGGAGGGATGGAAACATTCAGTACTTC.

The V gene is TRBV9, the J gene TRBJ2-5; D perhaps matches TRBD2 (5 bases). CDR3 size: 13 residues. CDR1 and CDR2 from the germline V gene are SGDLS and YYNGEE. Trimming left V 4 bases short and J 7 bases short, with 14 bases between. CDR3 loop: CASSSTGSTTQYF. The DNA of the CDR3 is TGTGCCAGCAGCTCAACGGGGTCGACGACCCAGTACTTC.

The table lists this clonotype with many counts. This chain links TRBV7-6 with TRBJ2-1; either TRBD1 or TRBD2 may supply D (5 bases each). CDR1 is SGHVS, CDR2 FNYEAQ, per germline. The CDR3 loop spans 13 amino acids. V lost 7 bases to trimming and J lost 11 bases, with 18 bases between them. The chain's CDR3 is CASTTFSGTQQFF. Written as DNA, the CDR3 is TGTGCCAGCACCACGTTCTCCGGGACCCAGCAGTTCTTC.

This clonotype was detected ten times or more. CDR3 nucleotides: TGTGCCAGCAGTGCACGACAGGGGGGACGCTATGGCTACACCTTC. Translation: CASSARQGGRYGYTF. The V gene is TRBV2, the J gene TRBJ1-2; 9 positions agree with TRBD1. The CDR3 runs to 15 residues. The V segment lost 4 bases and the J segment 4 bases; nucleotides outside the gene matches: 7. Germline values: CDR1 SNHLY, CDR2 FYNNEI.

CDR3 coding DNA: TGTGCCAGCAGCCTCTTCGGAGCAGATACGCAGTATTTT. Residues: CASSLFGADTQYF. The V and J genes are TRBV7-3 and TRBJ2-3; D is ambiguous. Germline V gene lookup returns CDR1 SGHTA and CDR2 FQGTGA. The CDR3 has 13 residues. The V and J ends lost 5 bases and 4 bases respectively, with 10 bases between them.